The T cell receptor (beta chain) described here comes from a study of OX40 agonist ivuxolimab in advanced cancers. The CDR3 is 11 residues long. The germline V gene has CDR1 GTSNPN and CDR2 SVGIG (reference sequence). Deletions cut 0 bases from V and 7 bases from J, with 7 bases between. Produced via immunoSEQ multiplex PCR; TCRdb's table is partial and in-frame only. The sample shows about 58,000 clones, less than 90% of them seen only once. The sample consisted of CD4+ or CD8+ T cells sorted from blood, taken in a trial of the OX40 agonist ivuxolimab. This sequence originates from an adult with an advanced solid tumor such as melanoma, head and neck, liver or kidney cancer. The gene calls are TRBV30 and TRBJ2-7; D ambiguous. The CDR3 coding sequence is TGTGCCTGGAGTGTACTTTGGGAGCAGTACTTC. It is translated as CAWSVLWEQYF.